This TCR beta chain was captured in a study of regulatory T cells in long-lasting Graves disease. Study-wide results and limits: Under persistent disease, TRBV28, TRBJ1-2 and TRBJ2-5 were used preferentially. The TCR repertoire of persistent Graves' patients was less diverse than that of newly diagnosed ones.

CDR3 regions were amplified by Arm-PCR using iRepertoire HTBI primers to build TCR beta libraries. TCRdb used MiXCR to reprocess the multiplex PCR reads, holding one entry per CDR3 protein. The sample includes approximately 270,000 distinct CDR3 sequences, 15% to 20% of them seen just once. Time point here: newly diagnosed GD, antithyroid drugs for less than 3 months. Scientists built the TCR library using RNA that was extracted from PBMCs. The CDR3 length is 17 residues. V shed 5 bases and J 7 bases; nucleotides not matched to a gene: 17. Ten or more counts support this clonotype. Its antigen is currently unknown. The same data also went into a second study, on T cells in Graves' hyperthyroidism and ophthalmopathy. According to that study: Patients counted as stable if ophthalmopathy did not develop within 18 months. A 13 V-J signature model discriminated ophthalmopathy versus stable hyperthyroidism.

The starting material was peripheral blood mononuclear cells (PBMCs), obtained at new diagnosis, from a patient treated with antithyroid drugs. The clonotype was recovered from a woman between 25 and 40 years old with Graves disease. This chain links TRBV12-3 or TRBV12-4 with TRBJ1-2, with 9 nucleotides matching TRBD1. The CDR3 loop is CASSTDSHGTGLGGYTF. CDR3 DNA: TGTGCCAGCAGTACCGACTCCCACGGGACAGGGTTAGGTGGCTACACCTTC.